Below, 31 T cell receptor beta chains from the same sample are listed, as sequenced in a study of blood T cell repertoires in COVID-19. The data were produced by immunoSEQ multiplex PCR, yet TCRdb's version contains in-frame clones alone and is incomplete. The table shows 150,000 to 200,000 clones, with roughly 85% occurring only once. Sequencing was performed on peripheral blood. The receptors stem from a human donor in a cohort sampled during active COVID-19.

CDR3 sequence reads: CASGQGNSPLHF. CDR3 coding DNA: TGTGCCAGCGGACAGGGTAATTCACCCCTCCACTTT. The gene calls are TRBV19 and TRBJ1-6; TRBD1 aligns across 8 bases. Unmatched junction bases numbered 1, after V lost 9 bases and J lost 6 bases. The CDR3 loop spans 12 amino acids. Germline assignment: CDR1 LNHDA and CDR2 SQIVND (reference sequence).

This clone occurred a few times. The chain uses TRBV2 and TRBJ1-6; 7 nucleotides line up with TRBD1. Trimming removed 11 bases from V and 10 bases from J; junction bases left unmatched: 11. There are 13 residues in the CDR3. Per germline, CDR1 SNHLY and CDR2 FYNNEI. Here the CDR3 reads CASTGPIGSPLHF. The CDR3 region has the DNA TGTGCCTCGACAGGGCCGATCGGGTCACCCCTCCACTTT.

This clone showed up just a few times. The genes are TRBV6-5 and TRBJ1-2, with TRBD1 matching 11 bases. The CDR3 runs 13 residues. The V gene end was trimmed by 8 bases and the J gene end by 8 bases; junction bases not matched to a gene: 7. From germline, CDR1 is MNHEY and CDR2 SVGAGI. CDR3 loop: CASRTGTGGGYTF. The DNA of the CDR3 is TGTGCCAGCCGAACTGGGACAGGGGGAGGCTACACCTTC.

This clone has just a few counts. The CDR3 here is CASSMGQSSGEQYF. As DNA, the CDR3 is TGTGCCAGTAGTATGGGACAATCCTCGGGGGAGCAGTACTTC. J is TRBJ2-7 and V is TRBV19; the D gene is possibly TRBD1 (6 bases). V shed 3 bases and J shed 7 bases, with 16 bases lying between them. The CDR3 has 14 residues. Germline V gives CDR1 LNHDA, CDR2 SQIVND (reference sequence).

This chain uses TRBV13 with TRBJ2-7; D perhaps matches TRBD2 (5 bases). Germline V gene sequence: CDR1 PRHDT, CDR2 FYEKMQ (reference sequence). With 3 bases removed from V and 3 bases from J, the gap between germline ends came to 15 bases. This CDR3 spans 15 amino acids. The CDR3: CASSFRGQPLYEQYF. In DNA form, the CDR3 reads TGTGCCAGCAGCTTCCGGGGTCAACCCCTCTACGAGCAGTACTTC.

This CDR3 reads CASGVGQGAFTEAFF. The CDR3 DNA is TGTGCCAGCGGGGTAGGACAGGGGGCTTTCACTGAAGCTTTCTTT. The chain employs TRBV28 and TRBJ1-1, with 11 nucleotides matching TRBD1. The CDR3 spans 15 residues. V gave up 8 bases and J gave up 4 bases; unmatched junction bases: 9. Germline V CDR1 and CDR2: MDHEN, SYDVKM.

The V and J genes are TRBV7-2 and TRBJ2-5; 12 nucleotides line up with TRBD2. The CDR3 runs 15 residues. V shed 2 bases, J shed 5 bases, and the junction held 3 bases outside the gene matches. CDR1 and CDR2 from the germline V gene are SGHTA and FQGNSA. The CDR3 sequence: CASSLYLAGGETQYF. Here the CDR3 DNA reads TGTGCCAGCAGCTTATACCTAGCGGGAGGGGAGACCCAGTACTTC.

The genes are TRBV6-5 and TRBJ1-2; D is perhaps TRBD1 (5 bases). V was trimmed by 2 bases and J by 5 bases, leaving 15 bases between them. CDR1 and CDR2 (germline): MNHEY, SVGAGI. CDR3 length: 15 residues. DNA for the CDR3: TGTGCCAGCAGTTACGGAGGGCCCCGGGGGTATGGCTACACCTTC. This sequence encodes CASSYGGPRGYGYTF.

This clone appeared once. This chain uses TRBV7-9 with TRBJ1-4; 7 bases are a match to TRBD1. CDR3 length: 13 amino acids. Trimming cost V 5 bases and J 8 bases; bases outside gene matches: 5. Germline CDR1 is SEHNR and CDR2 is FQNEAQ (reference sequence). The CDR3 DNA reads TGTGCCAGCAGCGGACAGGTGGGGGAAAAACTGTTTTTT. Encoded protein: CASSGQVGEKLFF.

This chain joins TRBV30 and TRBJ2-7; D might be TRBD2 (7 bases). The CDR3 runs 15 residues. Per the germline V gene, CDR1 is GTSNPN and CDR2 is SVGIG (reference sequence). Between the trimmed V and J ends, which lost 1 base and 1 base, there was a span of 14 bases. The CDR3: CAWSGPRGGSYEQYF. The CDR3 region has the DNA TGTGCCTGGAGTGGCCCTAGGGGGGGGTCCTACGAGCAGTACTTC.

The gene calls are TRBV2 and TRBJ1-5; D is ambiguous. V lost 2 bases and J lost 3, with 11 bases in between. The V gene's germline CDR1 is SNHLY and CDR2 FYNNEI. The CDR3 totals 15 residues. As DNA, the CDR3 is TGTGCCAGCAGTGAATGGAGGGCAGCCAATCAGCCCCAGCATTTT. This translates into CASSEWRAANQPQHF. The full variable domain, rest sourced from reference TRBV2 and TRBJ1-5, is EPEVTQTPSHQVTQMGQEVILRCVPISNHLYFYWYRQILGQKVEFLVSFYNNEISEKSEIFDDQFSVERPDGSNFTLKIRSTKLEDSAMYFCASSEWRAANQPQHFGDGTRLSIL.

This clone was counted between two and nine times. This chain uses TRBV6-2 or TRBV6-3 with TRBJ1-2, with 8 bases matching TRBD1. The CDR3 consists of 15 residues. The V gene's germline CDR1 is MNHEY and CDR2 SVGEGT. The J segment lost 2 bases and the V segment lost 2 bases, leaving 4 bases of the junction unmatched. In DNA form, the CDR3 reads TGTGCCAGCAGTTACCGGGACAGGTCCAACTATGGCTACACCTTC. Translated: CASSYRDRSNYGYTF.

V and J are TRBV6-2 or TRBV6-3 and TRBJ1-5; D perhaps matches TRBD1 (5 bases). V dropped 2 bases and J dropped 4 bases, with 12 bases sitting between them. This CDR3 region has 15 residues. Germline assignment: CDR1 MNHEY and CDR2 SVGEGT. The CDR3 DNA follows: TGTGCCAGCAGTTACGGGGACTCCTATAATCAGCCCCAGCATTTT. Its translation is CASSYGDSYNQPQHF.

This chain uses TRBV10-1 with TRBJ2-1, with TRBD2 identical over 13 bases. With V trimmed by 8 bases and J by 8 bases, 9 bases remained unmatched. Germline assignment: CDR1 WNHNN and CDR2 SYGVQD (reference sequence). The CDR3 sequence is 15 residues long. CDR3 coding DNA: TGCGCCAGCGGAGGACTAGCGGGAGTTTGCTATGAGCAGTTCTTC. It specifies CASGGLAGVCYEQFF.

Of note for this clone: The germline gene is not matched at one end of the junction; a read error may be the cause. The chain carries TRBV28 and TRBJ2-7; 8 bases agree with TRBD1. The CDR3 is 12 residues long. Germline CDR1 is MDHEN and CDR2 is SYDVKM. The DNA for the CDR3 is TGTGCCAGCAGTTCAGGTTGGGGACAGGTGGACTTC. This encodes CASSSGWGQVDF. Variable domain in full (rest from reference TRBV28 and TRBJ2-7): DVKVTQSSRYLVKRTGEKVFLECVQDMDHENMFWYRQDPGLGLRLIYFSYDVKMKEKGDIPEGYSVSREKKERFSLILESASTNQTSMYLCASSSGWGQVDFGPGTRLTVT.

The rearrangement uses TRBV6-5 and TRBJ2-7, with 7 bases fitting TRBD2. This CDR3 contains 13 residues. V shed 8 bases and J 2 bases; nucleotides not matched to a gene: 6. Germline CDR1 and CDR2: MNHEY and SVGAGI. For the CDR3, the DNA is TGTGCCAGCGGGCCTAGCGGTACCTACGAGCAGTACTTC. This encodes CASGPSGTYEQYF.

The chain uses TRBV19 and TRBJ2-1; D may be TRBD2 (5 bases). V gave up 7 bases and J gave up 4 bases, with 29 bases separating them. Germline CDR1 is LNHDA and CDR2 is SQIVND (reference sequence). The CDR3 is 19 amino acids. CDR3 protein: CASKSGKGEGRAYYNEQFF. CDR3 nucleotide sequence: TGTGCCAGTAAATCGGGGAAGGGAGAAGGTAGGGCCTATTACAATGAGCAGTTCTTC.

This chain joins TRBV15 and TRBJ2-3; possibly TRBD1 for D (7 bases). The CDR3 loop spans 16 amino acids. CDR1 LNHNV and CDR2 YYDKDF come from the germline V gene (reference sequence). V was cut by 1 base and J by 5 bases, with 16 bases left in between. The CDR3 nucleotides read TGTGCCACCAGCAGAGGTAGGGGGCCGGAGGGAGATACGCAGTATTTT. Translating it yields CATSRGRGPEGDTQYF. The full variable domain, completed using reference TRBV15 and TRBJ2-3, is DAMVIQNPRYQVTQFGKPVTLSCSQTLNHNVMYWYQQKSSQAPKLLFHYYDKDFNNEADTPDNFQSRRPNTSFCFLDIRSPGLGDTAMYLCATSRGRGPEGDTQYFGPGTRLTVL.

The chain couples TRBV19 to TRBJ1-5; perhaps TRBD1 as D (6 bases). V gave up 4 bases and J gave up 0 bases, with 16 bases separating them. Germline V lookup: CDR1 LNHDA, CDR2 SQIVND (reference sequence). This CDR3 has 17 residues. CDR3 DNA sequence: TGTGCCAGTAGTACCGAAAAAGGACAGTATAGCAATCAGCCCCAGCATTTT. It codes for CASSTEKGQYSNQPQHF.

The chain is built from TRBV11-3 and TRBJ2-6; 12 positions match TRBD2. This CDR3 is built from 20 residues. Looked up from germline, CDR1 is SGHNT and CDR2 is YENEEA. Trimming at V came to 3 bases and at J to 3 bases, leaving 12 bases not matched to a gene. CDR3: CASSFGGSSGRAYGANVLTF. The CDR3, as DNA: TGTGCCAGCAGCTTCGGGGGATCTAGCGGGAGGGCCTATGGGGCCAACGTCCTGACTTTC.

V is TRBV30 and J is TRBJ1-5; tentatively, D is TRBD1 (5 bases). The CDR3 covers 13 residues. CDR1 and CDR2 (germline): GTSNPN, SVGIG (reference sequence). V lost 2 bases and J 4 bases, leaving 9 bases between the germline ends. As DNA, the CDR3 is TGTGCCTGGAGTCCGCGGGGGAATCAGCCCCAGCATTTT. This sequence encodes CAWSPRGNQPQHF.

CDR3 DNA: TGTGCCAGCAGCCTCACTTTGACTAGCGGGGGACCTCAAGAGACCCAGTACTTC. This encodes CASSLTLTSGGPQETQYF. The genes are TRBV7-9 and TRBJ2-5; 12 bases match TRBD2. This CDR3 is 18 amino acids long. The V segment lost 5 bases and the J segment 2 bases; nucleotides outside the gene matches: 12. The germline CDR1 and CDR2 sequences are SEHNR and FQNEAQ (reference sequence). The entire variable domain, with the rest obtained from reference TRBV7-9 and TRBJ2-5, is as follows: DTGVSQNPRHKITKRGQNVTFRCDPISEHNRLYWYRQTLGQGPEFLTYFQNEAQLEKSRLLSDRFSAERPKGSFSTLEIQRTEQGDSAMYLCASSLTLTSGGPQETQYFGPGTRLLVL.

The chain couples TRBV29-1 to TRBJ2-1; TRBD1 agrees at 9 bases. CDR3 length equals 14 residues. After removal of 6 bases from V and 4 bases from J, the junction contained 7 bases not matched to a gene. Germline assignment: CDR1 SQVTM and CDR2 ANQGSEA. The CDR3 reads CSVATGGRYNEQFF. Here the CDR3 DNA reads TGCAGCGTAGCTACAGGGGGCAGATACAATGAGCAGTTCTTC.

This clone appeared a single time. This rearrangement joins TRBV19 to TRBJ1-2, with D possibly matching TRBD1 (5 bases). The CDR3 has 15 amino acids. The germline V gene encodes CDR1 LNHDA and CDR2 SQIVND (reference sequence). Trimming pared 1 base from V and 5 bases from J, leaving 14 bases between. As DNA, the CDR3 is TGTGCCAGTAGTATAGGGGGGGACTTTCCATATGGCTACACCTTC. Its protein is CASSIGGDFPYGYTF.

This chain connects TRBV19 to TRBJ2-4, with 7 positions matching TRBD2. The CDR3 totals 13 residues. Germline CDR1 reads LNHDA; CDR2 reads SQIVND (reference sequence). V shed 6 bases and J 7 bases; nucleotides not matched to a gene: 6. CDR3 amino acids: CASRGGLNNIQYF. CDR3 DNA sequence: TGTGCCAGTAGGGGAGGGCTTAATAACATTCAGTACTTC.

CDR3: CASRDRAYTGELFF. CDR3 DNA sequence: TGTGCCAGTAGGGACAGGGCGTACACCGGGGAGCTGTTTTTT. The chain is built from TRBV19 and TRBJ2-2, with TRBD1 matching 8 bases. The junction had 3 bases not matched to a gene; V was cut back by 6 bases and J by 3 bases. Germline V gives CDR1 LNHDA, CDR2 SQIVND (reference sequence). The CDR3 consists of 14 residues. The entire variable domain, with the rest obtained from reference TRBV19 and TRBJ2-2, is as follows: DGGITQSPKYLFRKEGQNVTLSCEQNLNHDAMYWYRQDPGQGLRLIYYSQIVNDFQKGDIAEGYSVSREKKESFPLTVTSAQKNPTAFYLCASRDRAYTGELFFGEGSRLTVL.

The V and J genes are TRBV28 and TRBJ1-5, with 7 bases lining up with TRBD1. V was pared by 1 base and J by 4 bases, with 4 bases of the junction left unmatched. The CDR3 is 15 amino acids. Germline V gene sequence: CDR1 MDHEN, CDR2 SYDVKM. The CDR3 DNA follows: TGTGCCAGCAGTTTATCCGGGACAGCTAATCAGCCCCAGCATTTT. Its protein is CASSLSGTANQPQHF.

The chain is built from TRBV19 and TRBJ1-1; D not resolved. The V and J ends lost 3 bases and 7 bases respectively, with 15 bases between them. CDR1 is LNHDA and CDR2 is SQIVND in the germline V gene (reference sequence). The CDR3 sequence is 14 residues long. CDR3 amino acids: CASSIAGGLVEAFF. The CDR3 bases are TGTGCCAGTAGTATTGCCGGCGGACTCGTTGAAGCTTTCTTT.

This chain uses TRBV6-5 with TRBJ2-6; D may be TRBD2 (5 bases). The germline gives CDR1 MNHEY, CDR2 SVGAGI. Trimming removed 7 bases from V and 2 bases from J, with 9 bases in between. The CDR3 consists of 14 residues. The CDR3 sequence is CASMRVPGANVLTF. In nucleotides, the CDR3 is TGTGCCAGCATGCGGGTTCCTGGGGCCAACGTCCTGACTTTC.

This sequence joins TRBV3-1 (or the pseudogene TRBV3-2) and TRBJ1-1, with 9 nucleotides matching TRBD1. Trimming cost V 2 bases and J 4 bases; bases outside gene matches: 2. This CDR3 is built from 14 residues. The germline CDR1 and CDR2 sequences are LGHDT and YNNKEL (reference sequence). CDR3 DNA: TGTGCCAGCAGCCAAACAGGGGGCATCACTGAAGCTTTCTTT. Its translation is CASSQTGGITEAFF.

The chain joins TRBV28 to TRBJ1-5; the match to TRBD1 covers 8 bases. This CDR3 is built from 16 residues. CDR1 is MDHEN, CDR2 SYDVKM, per germline. V shed 6 bases, J shed 3 bases, and the junction held 10 bases outside the gene matches. The CDR3 DNA is TGTGCCAGCAGGCGACTCGGACAGGGCTCCAATCAGCCCCAGCATTTT. Protein sequence: CASRRLGQGSNQPQHF. The full variable domain, rest sourced from reference TRBV28 and TRBJ1-5, is DVKVTQSSRYLVKRTGEKVFLECVQDMDHENMFWYRQDPGLGLRLIYFSYDVKMKEKGDIPEGYSVSREKKERFSLILESASTNQTSMYLCASRRLGQGSNQPQHFGDGTRLSIL.